This T cell receptor (beta chain) emerged from a study of early T cells in non-severe SARS-CoV-2 infection. Each cDNA molecule carried a unique molecular identifier. Each CDR3 protein is one row after TCRdb ran MiXCR on the 5' RACE reads. Among under 60,000 distinct CDR3 sequences listed, 7.5% to 9.5% were seen once. Germline values: CDR1 MNHNY, CDR2 SVGAGI (reference sequence). Deletions cut 3 bases from V and 7 bases from J, with 9 bases between. The CDR3 is made up of 13 amino acids. This clonotype was found a few times. Its specificity is not known. Study observations and caveats: Matching against VDJdb likely underestimated virus-specific expansions, favoring anti-spike CD8.

The TCR was taken from an adult who was a healthcare worker with PCR-confirmed SARS-CoV-2 infection or an uninfected control (not recorded which). This material consisted of whole blood, taken at baseline. The chain carries TRBV6-6 and TRBJ2-2; D ambiguous. The CDR3 loop is CASSYLEYGELFF. In DNA, the CDR3 is TGTGCCAGCAGTTATTTAGAGTACGGGGAGCTGTTTTTT.